The sequence of this TCR beta chain was determined in a study of shared clonotypes between healthy human individuals. Points from the study as a whole: Sampling included only blood; tissue repertoires likely differ.

Sequencing was performed with immunoSEQ multiplex PCR; in TCRdb, only in-frame clones are kept and a portion is missing. The sample lists roughly 1,800,000 clones; less than 95% were seen once. The V and J ends lost 7 bases and 13 bases respectively, with 20 bases between them. In germline, CDR1 is MDHEN, CDR2 SYDVKM. The CDR3 covers 14 residues. This clone was observed a single time. Its antigen remains unknown. Naive CD8 cells, CD45RO-negative and positively selected for CCR7, excluded terminally differentiated effector memory CD45RA+ cells. The sequencing sample was made of naive CD8+ T cells sorted from blood. The receptor was isolated from a man aged 18 to 29 in good health. V is TRBV28 and J is TRBJ1-6; weak D call: TRBD1 (5 bases). The CDR3 sequence is CASNQVGDGSPLHF. The CDR3 DNA follows: TGTGCCAGCAATCAAGTGGGGGACGGCAGCCCCCTCCACTTT.